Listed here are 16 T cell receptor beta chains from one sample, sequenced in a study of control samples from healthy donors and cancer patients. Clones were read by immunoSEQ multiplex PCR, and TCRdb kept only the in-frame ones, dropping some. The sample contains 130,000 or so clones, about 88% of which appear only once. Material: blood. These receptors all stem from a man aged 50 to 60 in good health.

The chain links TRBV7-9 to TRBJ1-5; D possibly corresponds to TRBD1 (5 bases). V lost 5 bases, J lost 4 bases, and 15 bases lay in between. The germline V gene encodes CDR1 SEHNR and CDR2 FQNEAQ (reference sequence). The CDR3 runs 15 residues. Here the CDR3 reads CASSPPGTTNQPQHF. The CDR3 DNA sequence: TGTGCCAGCAGCCCCCCTGGGACTACTAATCAGCCCCAGCATTTT.

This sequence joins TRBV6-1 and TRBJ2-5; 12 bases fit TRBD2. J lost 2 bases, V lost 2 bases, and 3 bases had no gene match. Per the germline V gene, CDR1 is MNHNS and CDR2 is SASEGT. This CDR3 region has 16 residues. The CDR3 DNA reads TGTGCCAGCAGTGAATCTAGCGGGGGGGATCAAGAGACCCAGTACTTC. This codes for CASSESSGGDQETQYF.

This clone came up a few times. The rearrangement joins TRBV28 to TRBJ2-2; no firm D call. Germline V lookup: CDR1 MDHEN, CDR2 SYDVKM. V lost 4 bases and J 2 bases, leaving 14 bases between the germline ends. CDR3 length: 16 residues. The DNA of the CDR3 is TGTGCCAGCAGTTCCCCTAACTCACGTAACACCGGGGAGCTGTTTTTT. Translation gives CASSSPNSRNTGELFF. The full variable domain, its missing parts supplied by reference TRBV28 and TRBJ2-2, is DVKVTQSSRYLVKRTGEKVFLECVQDMDHENMFWYRQDPGLGLRLIYFSYDVKMKEKGDIPEGYSVSREKKERFSLILESASTNQTSMYLCASSSPNSRNTGELFFGEGSRLTVL.

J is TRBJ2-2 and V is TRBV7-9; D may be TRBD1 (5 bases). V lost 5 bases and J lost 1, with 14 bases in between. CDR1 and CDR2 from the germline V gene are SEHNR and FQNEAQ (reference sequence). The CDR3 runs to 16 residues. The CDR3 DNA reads TGTGCCAGCAGCCCCATGGGGCCTAAGAACACCGGGGAGCTGTTTTTT. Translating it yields CASSPMGPKNTGELFF. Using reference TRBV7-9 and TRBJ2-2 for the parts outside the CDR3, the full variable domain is DTGVSQNPRHKITKRGQNVTFRCDPISEHNRLYWYRQTLGQGPEFLTYFQNEAQLEKSRLLSDRFSAERPKGSFSTLEIQRTEQGDSAMYLCASSPMGPKNTGELFFGEGSRLTVL.

The CDR3 loop is CASSPGLAGSYEQYF. CDR3 DNA: TGTGCCAGCAGCCCGGGACTAGCGGGCTCCTACGAGCAGTACTTC. The V gene is TRBV3-1 (or the pseudogene TRBV3-2), the J gene TRBJ2-7; 12 bases line up with TRBD2. V lost 4 bases, J lost 0 bases, and 1 base stayed unmatched. Germline-derived CDR1 and CDR2 are LGHDT and YNNKEL (reference sequence). CDR3 length: 15 residues.

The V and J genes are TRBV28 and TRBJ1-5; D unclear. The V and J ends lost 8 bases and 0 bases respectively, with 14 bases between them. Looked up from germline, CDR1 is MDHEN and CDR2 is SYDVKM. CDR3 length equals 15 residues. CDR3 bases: TGTGCCAGCCACGTCCCGGGGAGTAGCAATCAGCCCCAGCATTTT. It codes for CASHVPGSSNQPQHF. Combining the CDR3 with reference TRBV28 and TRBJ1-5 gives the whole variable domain DVKVTQSSRYLVKRTGEKVFLECVQDMDHENMFWYRQDPGLGLRLIYFSYDVKMKEKGDIPEGYSVSREKKERFSLILESASTNQTSMYLCASHVPGSSNQPQHFGDGTRLSIL.

The DNA of the CDR3 is TGTGCGGGGGGGTCTTTCAATGAGCAGTTCTTC. The encoded protein is CAGGSFNEQFF. This sequence joins TRBV12-3 or TRBV12-4 and TRBJ2-1; 7 bases map to TRBD2. This CDR3 contains 11 residues.

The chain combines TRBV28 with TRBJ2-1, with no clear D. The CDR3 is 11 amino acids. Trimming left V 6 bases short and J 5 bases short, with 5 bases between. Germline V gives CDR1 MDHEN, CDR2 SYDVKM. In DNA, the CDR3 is TGTGCCAGCAGATCTAACAATGAGCAGTTCTTC. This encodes CASRSNNEQFF.

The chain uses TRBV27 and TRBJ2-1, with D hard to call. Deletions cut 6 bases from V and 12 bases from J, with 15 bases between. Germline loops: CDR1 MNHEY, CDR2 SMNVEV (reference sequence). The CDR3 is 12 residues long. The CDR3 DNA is TGTGCCAGCAGGGGGAATCAGGTTGGGCAGTTCTTC. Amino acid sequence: CASRGNQVGQFF.

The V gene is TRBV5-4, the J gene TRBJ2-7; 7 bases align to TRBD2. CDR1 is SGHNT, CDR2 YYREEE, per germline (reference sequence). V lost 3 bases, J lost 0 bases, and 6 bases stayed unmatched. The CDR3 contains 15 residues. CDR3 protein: CASSSGRGSSYEQYF. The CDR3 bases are TGTGCCAGCAGCTCTGGGAGGGGAAGCTCCTACGAGCAGTACTTC. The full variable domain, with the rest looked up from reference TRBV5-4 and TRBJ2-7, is ETGVTQSPTHLIKTRGQQVTLRCSSQSGHNTVSWYQQALGQGPQFIFQYYREEENGRGNFPPRFSGLQFPNYSSELNVNALELDDSALYLCASSSGRGSSYEQYFGPGTRLTVT.

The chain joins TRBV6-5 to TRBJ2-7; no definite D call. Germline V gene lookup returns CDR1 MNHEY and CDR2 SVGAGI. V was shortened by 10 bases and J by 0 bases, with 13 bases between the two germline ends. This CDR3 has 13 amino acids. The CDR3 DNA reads TGTGCCACCCGAACGAGGATCTCCTACGAGCAGTACTTC. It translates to CATRTRISYEQYF.

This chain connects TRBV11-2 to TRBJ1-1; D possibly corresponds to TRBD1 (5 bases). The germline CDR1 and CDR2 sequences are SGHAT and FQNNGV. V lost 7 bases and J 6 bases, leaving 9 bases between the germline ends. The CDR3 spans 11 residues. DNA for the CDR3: TGTGCCAGCACCGGGGGGGCTGAAGCTTTCTTT. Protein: CASTGGAEAFF.

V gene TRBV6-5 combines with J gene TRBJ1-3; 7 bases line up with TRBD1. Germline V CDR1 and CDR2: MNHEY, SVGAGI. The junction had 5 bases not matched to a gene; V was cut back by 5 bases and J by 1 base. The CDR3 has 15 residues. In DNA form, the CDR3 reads TGTGCCAGCAGTAAGACAGGGACTTCTGGAAACACCATATATTTT. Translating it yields CASSKTGTSGNTIYF.

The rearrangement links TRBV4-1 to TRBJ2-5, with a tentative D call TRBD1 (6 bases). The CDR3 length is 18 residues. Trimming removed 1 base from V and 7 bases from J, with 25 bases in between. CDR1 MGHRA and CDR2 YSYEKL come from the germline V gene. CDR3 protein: CASSQVIEGGGPMWTQYF. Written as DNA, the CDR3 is TGCGCCAGCAGCCAAGTTATAGAGGGTGGGGGCCCCATGTGGACCCAGTACTTC.

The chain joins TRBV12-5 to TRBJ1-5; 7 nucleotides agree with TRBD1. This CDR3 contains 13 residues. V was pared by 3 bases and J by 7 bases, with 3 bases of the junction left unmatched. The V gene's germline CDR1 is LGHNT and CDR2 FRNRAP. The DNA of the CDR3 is TGTGCTAGTGGTTTACAGGGGAGACAGCCCCAGCATTTT. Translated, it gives CASGLQGRQPQHF.

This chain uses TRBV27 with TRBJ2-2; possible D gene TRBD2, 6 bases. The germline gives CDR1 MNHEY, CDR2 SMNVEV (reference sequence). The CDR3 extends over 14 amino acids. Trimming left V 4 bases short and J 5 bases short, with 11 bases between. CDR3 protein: CASSSIGRTGELFF. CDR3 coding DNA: TGTGCCAGCAGTTCTATAGGGAGGACCGGGGAGCTGTTTTTT.